Each of the 22 T cell receptor beta chains below was sequenced from the same sample in a study of T cell responses to AZD1222 COVID-19 vaccine. Produced via immunoSEQ multiplex PCR; TCRdb's table is partial and in-frame only. This sample yields around 100,000 clones, of which about 83% are seen a single time; more than 15% belongs to the top ten. The sample was peripheral blood, taken on day 0 of AZD1222 vaccination. The receptor set was obtained from an adult in good health.

This clone is a singleton in its sample. The chain employs TRBV9 and TRBJ1-2, with D perhaps TRBD1 (6 bases). With 3 bases removed from V and 6 bases from J, the gap between germline ends came to 12 bases. CDR1 is SGDLS and CDR2 is YYNGEE in the germline V gene. This CDR3 contains 13 residues. This chain's CDR3 is CASSAGGRHGYTF. The CDR3 coding sequence is TGTGCCAGCAGCGCGGGGGGGCGGCATGGCTACACCTTC.

The CDR3 DNA is TGTGCCAGCAGCACCGACCGGGGCTCCTACAATGAGCAGTTCTTC. This codes for CASSTDRGSYNEQFF. The J gene is TRBJ2-1, the V gene TRBV7-2; D perhaps matches TRBD2 (5 bases). V was clipped by 5 bases and J by 0 bases, with 11 bases between them. This CDR3 comprises 15 residues. Germline CDR1 SGHTA, CDR2 FQGNSA.

This clone was seen a single time. The J gene is TRBJ2-1, the V gene TRBV19, with TRBD2 matching 7 bases. Germline trimming cut 1 base from V and 12 bases from J; bases unmatched to any gene: 15. The CDR3 is made up of 16 amino acids. CDR1 LNHDA and CDR2 SQIVND come from the germline V gene (reference sequence). The CDR3 reads CASSIGAGVSPMLQFF. The DNA for the CDR3 is TGTGCCAGTAGTATAGGGGCGGGGGTCTCTCCAATGCTGCAGTTCTTC.

This chain links TRBV7-3 with TRBJ2-1; TRBD2 matches 12 bases. In germline, CDR1 is SGHTA, CDR2 FQGTGA. The CDR3 runs to 14 residues. V lost 3 bases, J lost 10 bases, and 4 bases stayed unmatched. For the CDR3, the DNA is TGTGCCAGCAGCTTCGGACTAGCGGGAAACGAGCAGTTCTTC. Its protein is CASSFGLAGNEQFF.

The V and J genes are TRBV7-6 and TRBJ2-2; no clear D. The CDR3 has 14 amino acids. Germline assignment: CDR1 SGHVS and CDR2 FNYEAQ. Trimming left V 2 bases short and J 6 bases short, with 10 bases between. The CDR3 here is CASSLSVSPGELFF. The CDR3 DNA sequence: TGTGCCAGCAGCTTATCGGTCAGCCCCGGGGAGCTGTTTTTT.

The V and J genes are TRBV12-3 or TRBV12-4 and TRBJ2-7; D gene ambiguous. Trimming took off 3 bases at V and 6 bases at J, with 9 bases between the two ends. The CDR3 loop spans 12 amino acids. The CDR3 reads CASSFSVGEQYF. CDR3 coding DNA: TGTGCCAGCAGTTTTTCTGTCGGCGAGCAGTACTTC.

V usage is TRBV7-9 and J usage is TRBJ2-1, with 12 bases lining up with TRBD2. Trimming took 5 bases from V and 8 from J; bases not matched to a gene: 13. The CDR3 runs to 17 residues. The germline V gene has CDR1 SEHNR and CDR2 FQNEAQ (reference sequence). The chain's CDR3 is CASSPRVLAGGRYEQFF. The CDR3 DNA reads TGTGCCAGCAGCCCCCGAGTGCTAGCGGGAGGGCGGTATGAGCAGTTCTTC.

The chain carries TRBV5-6 and TRBJ1-5; D unresolved. Germline-derived CDR1 and CDR2 are SGHDT and YYEEEE. This CDR3 is built from 15 residues. The V end was cut by 3 bases, the J end by 6 bases, with 16 bases between. The CDR3 here is CASSSGRPHGQPQHF. The CDR3 region has the DNA TGTGCCAGCAGCTCTGGGAGGCCGCATGGTCAGCCCCAGCATTTT.

This clone was counted once. The gene calls are TRBV15 and TRBJ2-1; TRBD2 aligns across 11 bases. This CDR3 spans 16 amino acids. Looked up from germline, CDR1 is LNHNV and CDR2 is YYDKDF (reference sequence). V gave up 4 bases and J gave up 6 bases; unmatched junction bases: 8. CDR3 bases: TGTGCCACCAGCAAACCTAGCGGGGGGCCTGGCAATGAGCAGTTCTTC. As protein: CATSKPSGGPGNEQFF.

The rearrangement links TRBV19 to TRBJ1-5; D gene unclear. Trimming cost V 3 bases and J 1 base, with 7 bases left between them. The CDR3 is 14 residues long. Germline V gene sequence: CDR1 LNHDA, CDR2 SQIVND (reference sequence). The CDR3 is CASSISFSNQPQHF. CDR3 sequence (DNA): TGTGCCAGTAGTATTTCGTTCAGCAATCAGCCCCAGCATTTT.

The chain links TRBV6-5 to TRBJ1-1; 9 nucleotides agree with TRBD1. The V segment lost 8 bases and the J segment 4 bases; nucleotides outside the gene matches: 8. The CDR3 runs to 14 residues. The germline gives CDR1 MNHEY, CDR2 SVGAGI. CDR3 bases: TGTGCCAGCGGCGGGACAGGGCGTTTCACTGAAGCTTTCTTT. Amino acid sequence: CASGGTGRFTEAFF.

J is TRBJ1-2 and V is TRBV27, with D unclear. Germline lookup yields CDR1 MNHEY and CDR2 SMNVEV (reference sequence). The CDR3 length is 14 residues. V lost 7 bases, J lost 7 bases, and 19 bases lay in between. Here the CDR3 reads CASTSSGWEGGYTF. The CDR3, as DNA: TGTGCCAGCACTTCCTCCGGGTGGGAGGGTGGCTACACCTTC.

In this sample, this clone turned up a few times. This sequence joins TRBV5-1 and TRBJ2-3; 7 bases match TRBD1. Germline V CDR1 and CDR2: SGHRS, YFSETQ. V trimming: 2 bases; J trimming: 6 bases; junction bases outside the gene matches: 6. The CDR3 has 14 residues. This CDR3 reads CASSFQGVGDTQYF. CDR3 in DNA: TGCGCCAGCAGCTTCCAGGGGGTAGGGGATACGCAGTATTTT.

The chain uses TRBV30 and TRBJ1-4; a possible D gene is TRBD1 (5 bases). The CDR3 length is 14 residues. The ends were cut back, 0 bases at V and 4 bases at J, with 9 bases in the middle. The germline V gene encodes CDR1 GTSNPN and CDR2 SVGIG (reference sequence). The CDR3 loop reads CAWSVGVVNEKLFF. Here the CDR3 DNA reads TGTGCCTGGAGTGTGGGGGTAGTTAATGAAAAACTGTTTTTT.

V usage is TRBV7-9 and J usage is TRBJ1-5; D ambiguous. CDR1 is SEHNR, CDR2 FQNEAQ, per germline (reference sequence). This CDR3 comprises 13 residues. The V end lost 5 bases, the J end lost 2 bases, and 7 bases lay between the germline ends. The CDR3 DNA sequence: TGTGCCAGCAGCCCTCCTGGCAATCAGCCCCAGCATTTT. This gives the protein CASSPPGNQPQHF.

The chain is built from TRBV4-1 and TRBJ1-6, with D unresolved. V was pared by 1 base and J by 0 bases, with 16 bases between. Germline V CDR1 and CDR2: MGHRA, YSYEKL. CDR3 size: 19 residues. The CDR3 DNA reads TGCGCCAGCAGCCAAGGCCTACCCAGGATCCGCTCCTATAATTCACCCCTCCACTTT. Translated: CASSQGLPRIRSYNSPLHF.

The J gene is TRBJ2-3, the V gene TRBV28; D might be TRBD2 (5 bases). V was cut by 6 bases and J by 11 bases, with 18 bases left in between. This CDR3 has 13 amino acids. The germline CDR1 and CDR2 sequences are MDHEN and SYDVKM. CDR3 in DNA: TGTGCCAGCAGAACCCAGGACCTCGAGGGGCAGTATTTT. It specifies CASRTQDLEGQYF.

This rearrangement joins TRBV6-5 to TRBJ1-1, with D uncertain. V was clipped by 7 bases and J by 0 bases, with 15 bases between them. Germline V gene lookup returns CDR1 MNHEY and CDR2 SVGAGI. The CDR3 covers 15 residues. CDR3 amino acids: CASTRESGMNTEAFF. CDR3 nucleotide sequence: TGTGCCAGCACCCGAGAGTCGGGGATGAACACTGAAGCTTTCTTT.

This clone was detected only once. V usage is TRBV28 and J usage is TRBJ1-2; D gene uncertain. Germline-derived CDR1 and CDR2 are MDHEN and SYDVKM. This CDR3 spans 13 amino acids. V lost 3 bases, J lost 2 bases, and 7 bases lay in between. CDR3 sequence (DNA): TGTGCCAGCAGTTTCGAGAGGAACTATGGCTACACCTTC. Translation gives CASSFERNYGYTF.

V is TRBV29-1 and J is TRBJ2-3; the D call may be TRBD1 or TRBD2 (5 bases each). The CDR3 loop spans 12 amino acids. Germline V gene sequence: CDR1 SQVTM, CDR2 ANQGSEA. V lost 4 bases and J 3 bases, leaving 8 bases between the germline ends. The CDR3: CSVARETDTQYF. For the CDR3, the DNA is TGCAGCGTTGCCAGGGAGACAGATACGCAGTATTTT.

Only one count was recorded for this clone. The chain combines TRBV7-9 with TRBJ1-5; D uncertain. Germline V gene lookup returns CDR1 SEHNR and CDR2 FQNEAQ (reference sequence). CDR3 size: 14 residues. Trimming shortened V by 5 bases and J by 1 base, and 9 bases separated the two germline ends. The CDR3 is CASSRGGSNQPQHF. Here the CDR3 DNA reads TGTGCCAGCAGCCGGGGAGGGAGCAATCAGCCCCAGCATTTT.

The rearrangement links TRBV5-4 to TRBJ1-1, with D perhaps matching TRBD1 (5 bases). This CDR3 spans 13 amino acids. Germline V gives CDR1 SGHNT, CDR2 YYREEE (reference sequence). Trimming removed 0 bases at V and 6 bases at J, with 9 bases between. The CDR3 DNA follows: TGTGCCAGCAGCTTGGGAGGGGTCCCTGAAGCTTTCTTT. It translates to CASSLGGVPEAFF.